This T cell receptor (beta chain) was identified during a study of shared clonotypes between healthy human individuals. Study-wide findings and caveats: Shared across a few donors were around 5% of the naive CD4 clonotypes.

Measured with immunoSEQ multiplex PCR; TCRdb has only the in-frame clones, and not every one. The profile shows 2 million to 3 million clones, around nine tenths of them singletons. A remark on this clone: As yet, its antigen is unknown.

CD45RA-negative memory and CD45RA+ naive subsets were split from the CD4+ cells. Sequenced: naive CD4+ T cells sorted from blood. As to subset: CD45RA+ positively selected. The receptor was derived from a man younger than 35 in good health.

CDR3 DNA: TGTGCCAGCAGTTTCAGGCGGGGGGCATCAAATCAGCCCCAGCATTTT. It codes for CASSFRRGASNQPQHF. The rearrangement links TRBV28 to TRBJ1-5; D is possibly TRBD1 (6 bases). Trimming left V 3 bases short and J 4 bases short, with 16 bases between. Per the germline V gene, CDR1 is MDHEN and CDR2 is SYDVKM. The CDR3 covers 16 residues.